The 27 T cell receptor beta chains reported below all come from one sample, sequenced in a study of T cell responses to AZD1222 COVID-19 vaccine. Sequenced by immunoSEQ multiplex PCR; TCRdb stores in-frame clones only, minus some. The sample records more than 70,000 clones, 70% to 90% being singletons. Sequenced here: peripheral blood, sampled on day 0 of AZD1222 vaccination. Every receptor here comes from an adult in good health.

CDR3 coding DNA: TGTGCCAGCAGTTCGACTAGCGGAGGGATCTCCATCACAGATACGCAGTATTTT. Amino acids: CASSSTSGGISITDTQYF. The rearrangement uses TRBV6-2 or TRBV6-3 and TRBJ2-3, with TRBD2 identical over 9 bases. J gave up 2 bases and V 4 bases, and 13 bases lay outside the gene matches. Germline V CDR1 and CDR2: MNHEY, SVGEGT. This CDR3 spans 18 amino acids.

The chain couples TRBV7-9 to TRBJ2-7; no reliable D call. The CDR3 has 15 amino acids. Germline V gives CDR1 SEHNR, CDR2 FQNEAQ (reference sequence). Deletions cut 0 bases from V and 7 bases from J, with 16 bases between. This chain's CDR3 is CASSLANVPAREQYF. CDR3 bases: TGTGCCAGCAGCTTAGCGAATGTACCAGCGAGGGAGCAGTACTTC.

The V and J genes are TRBV5-1 and TRBJ2-2; the D gene is possibly TRBD2 (6 bases). V gave up 3 bases and J gave up 9 bases, with 12 bases separating them. Germline loops: CDR1 SGHRS, CDR2 YFSETQ. The length of the CDR3 is 13 residues. CDR3 region: CASSWEERRELFF. The CDR3, as DNA: TGCGCCAGCAGCTGGGAGGAGCGCAGGGAGCTGTTTTTT.

V gene TRBV29-1 combines with J gene TRBJ2-3, with 16 bases fitting TRBD2. V lost 2 bases, J lost 9 bases, and 8 bases stayed unmatched. Germline CDR1 and CDR2: SQVTM and ANQGSEA. The CDR3 contains 16 residues. The CDR3 sequence is CSVELGTSGRVRTQYF. The CDR3 region has the DNA TGCAGCGTTGAACTAGGGACTAGCGGGAGGGTGCGGACGCAGTATTTT.

This clone came up once. The chain carries TRBV30 and TRBJ1-5; possibly TRBD1 for D (5 bases). V was clipped by 0 bases and J by 9 bases, with 9 bases between them. The CDR3 contains 12 residues. CDR1 GTSNPN and CDR2 SVGIG come from the germline V gene (reference sequence). CDR3: CAWSVRGGPQHF. CDR3 DNA: TGTGCCTGGAGTGTACGTGGGGGGCCCCAGCATTTT.

The chain has TRBV9 and TRBJ2-4, with 9 bases identical to TRBD2. CDR1 is SGDLS, CDR2 YYNGEE, per germline. The CDR3 spans 16 residues. V shed 0 bases and J 7 bases; nucleotides not matched to a gene: 8. The CDR3 region is CASSVEASGTVNIQYF. CDR3 nucleotides: TGTGCCAGCAGCGTAGAGGCTAGCGGGACTGTTAACATTCAGTACTTC.

This CDR3 is CASSEDRTGAHGELFF. CDR3 nucleotides: TGTGCCAGCAGTGAAGACCGGACAGGAGCTCACGGGGAGCTGTTTTTT. The rearrangement joins TRBV6-4 to TRBJ2-2; 7 bases agree with TRBD1. The V segment lost 3 bases and the J segment 7 bases; nucleotides outside the gene matches: 11. Germline CDR1 is MRHNA and CDR2 is SNTAGT. This CDR3 has 16 amino acids.

V is TRBV30 and J is TRBJ2-5; D is undetermined. With 2 bases removed from V and 1 base from J, the gap between germline ends came to 5 bases. The CDR3 loop spans 12 amino acids. Germline V gene sequence: CDR1 GTSNPN, CDR2 SVGIG (reference sequence). CDR3 DNA sequence: TGTGCCTGGAGTCTCTCCCAAGAGACCCAGTACTTC. Protein: CAWSLSQETQYF.

This chain connects TRBV7-3 to TRBJ2-1; either TRBD1 or TRBD2 may fit D (5 bases each). The CDR3 is 15 amino acids. Trimming removed 1 base from V and 6 bases from J, with 13 bases in between. Germline CDR1 is SGHTA and CDR2 is FQGTGA. Here the CDR3 reads CASSLSGAGTNEQFF. DNA of the CDR3: TGTGCCAGCAGCTTAAGTGGAGCAGGGACCAATGAGCAGTTCTTC.

The rearrangement links TRBV29-1 to TRBJ2-5; no reliable D call. Looked up from germline, CDR1 is SQVTM and CDR2 is ANQGSEA. This CDR3 is built from 12 residues. Trimming left V 6 bases short and J 5 bases short, with 13 bases between. The CDR3 here is CSVASRGETQYF. For the CDR3, the DNA is TGCAGCGTCGCCTCCCGAGGTGAGACCCAGTACTTC.

The rearrangement joins TRBV5-1 to TRBJ2-7; D may be TRBD1 (5 bases). The germline CDR1 and CDR2 sequences are SGHRS and YFSETQ. This CDR3 spans 14 amino acids. V lost 5 bases to trimming and J lost 1 base, with 13 bases between them. CDR3 nucleotides: TGCGCCAGCAGTCCAGGGCGGCTATCCTACGAGCAGTACTTC. Protein sequence: CASSPGRLSYEQYF.

This chain links TRBV5-6 with TRBJ1-1; 10 nucleotides align to TRBD1. Losses at the gene ends were 5 bases for V and 0 bases for J; bases not matched to a gene: 7. The CDR3 is 16 residues long. The germline gives CDR1 SGHDT, CDR2 YYEEEE. CDR3 residues: CASSPDRGRVNTEAFF. CDR3 sequence (DNA): TGTGCCAGCAGTCCTGACAGGGGGCGCGTGAACACTGAAGCTTTCTTT.

J is TRBJ1-1 and V is TRBV10-3, with a tentative D call TRBD1 (6 bases). Germline CDR1 reads ENHRY; CDR2 reads SYGVKD. The CDR3 has 14 amino acids. Trimming took 5 bases from V and 4 from J, leaving 14 bases between them. Here the CDR3 DNA reads TGTGCCATCAGTAGTCGACAGGAGCTCACTGAAGCTTTCTTT. It yields the protein CAISSRQELTEAFF.

This chain uses TRBV4-1 with TRBJ2-3; D ambiguous. V was cut by 5 bases and J by 2 bases, with 5 bases left in between. CDR1 is MGHRA and CDR2 is YSYEKL in the germline V gene. The CDR3 is made up of 12 amino acids. The chain's CDR3 is CASSITTDTQYF. CDR3 coding DNA: TGCGCCAGCAGCATTACCACAGATACGCAGTATTTT.

Regarding this clone: Other nucleotide sequences from this sample produce the same CDR3. V is TRBV7-9 and J is TRBJ1-1; D not certain. In germline, CDR1 is SEHNR, CDR2 FQNEAQ (reference sequence). The CDR3 spans 12 residues. The V end lost 5 bases, the J end lost 0 bases, and 4 bases lay between the germline ends. The CDR3 coding sequence is TGTGCCAGCAGCACCCTGAACACTGAAGCTTTCTTT. Amino acids: CASSTLNTEAFF.

Note on this clone: The sample has other DNA sequences that encode this CDR3 too. The V call is TRBV6-5, the J call TRBJ1-2; D may be TRBD1 (6 bases). Between the trimmed V and J ends, which lost 5 bases and 0 bases, there was a span of 7 bases. The V gene's germline CDR1 is MNHEY and CDR2 SVGAGI. The CDR3 is 13 amino acids. CDR3 protein: CASSTGTNYGYTF. As DNA, the CDR3 is TGTGCCAGCAGTACAGGGACTAACTATGGCTACACCTTC.

A word on this clone: Distinct nucleotide sequences in the sample also encode this CDR3. The V gene is TRBV4-2, the J gene TRBJ1-2; D not certain. The CDR3 covers 15 residues. Germline-derived CDR1 and CDR2 are LGHNA and YNFKEQ. Between the trimmed V and J ends, which lost 2 bases and 4 bases, there was a span of 14 bases. The CDR3 sequence: CASSQSGGGSYGYTF. The CDR3 coding sequence is TGTGCCAGCAGCCAATCGGGTGGAGGGTCCTATGGCTACACCTTC.

This clone came up many times. This chain links TRBV19 with TRBJ1-5, with unresolved D. The CDR3 consists of 15 residues. The germline V and J ends were trimmed by 10 bases and 4 bases, with 20 bases remaining between them. Germline V CDR1 and CDR2: LNHDA, SQIVND (reference sequence). CDR3 sequence (DNA): TGTGCCACCACCTCCCAGCCGATTACGAATCAGCCCCAGCATTTT. This translates into CATTSQPITNQPQHF.

In DNA, the CDR3 is TGTGCCAGCAGCCAAGACGGACTGCCGAATTCACCCCTCCACTTT. The encoded protein is CASSQDGLPNSPLHF. J is TRBJ1-6 and V is TRBV14; D is undetermined. Trimming took 0 bases from V and 7 from J, leaving 10 bases between them. Germline values: CDR1 SGHDN, CDR2 FVKESK. CDR3 size: 15 residues.

The sample holds one count of this clone. J is TRBJ2-7 and V is TRBV19; TRBD1 agrees at 12 bases. This CDR3 spans 16 amino acids. V lost 5 bases to trimming and J lost 3 bases; unmatched junction nucleotides: 8. Germline V lookup: CDR1 LNHDA, CDR2 SQIVND (reference sequence). Here the CDR3 reads CASSLQGTGGIYEQYF. CDR3 bases: TGTGCCAGTAGTCTACAAGGGACAGGGGGCATCTACGAGCAGTACTTC.

The rearrangement links TRBV7-9 to TRBJ1-1; D gene uncertain. The CDR3 sequence is 14 residues long. Germline assignment: CDR1 SEHNR and CDR2 FQNEAQ (reference sequence). Trimming pared 0 bases from V and 3 bases from J, leaving 8 bases between. In nucleotides, the CDR3 is TGTGCCAGCAGCTTAGCTCCACAGTACACTGAAGCTTTCTTT. Translated, it gives CASSLAPQYTEAFF.

This clone was seen a few times. This chain links TRBV19 with TRBJ1-2, with no clear D. Between the trimmed V and J ends, which lost 5 bases and 0 bases, there was a span of 16 bases. The CDR3 totals 16 residues. The germline gives CDR1 LNHDA, CDR2 SQIVND (reference sequence). The CDR3 spells CASSPGGGLTNYGYTF. The CDR3 DNA is TGTGCCAGTAGTCCCGGAGGAGGCTTGACTAACTATGGCTACACCTTC.

This chain connects TRBV3-1 (or the pseudogene TRBV3-2) to TRBJ2-7; 7 nucleotides align to TRBD1. Trimming took 8 bases from V and 3 from J; bases not matched to a gene: 7. Germline V gives CDR1 LGHDT, CDR2 YNNKEL (reference sequence). The CDR3 totals 13 residues. The CDR3 DNA reads TGTGCCAGCTCCGCTCAGGGGGTCTACGAGCAGTACTTC. Its translation: CASSAQGVYEQYF.

V and J are TRBV19 and TRBJ1-1; a weak D match, TRBD1 (5 bases). The CDR3 runs 15 residues. V lost 4 bases and J lost 1, with 13 bases in between. Germline V gives CDR1 LNHDA, CDR2 SQIVND (reference sequence). CDR3 residues: CASSSKGSRNTEAFF. The CDR3 DNA reads as TGTGCCAGTAGTAGTAAGGGGAGCCGGAACACTGAAGCTTTCTTT.

The gene calls are TRBV6-5 and TRBJ1-2, with 8 positions matching TRBD1. The CDR3 loop spans 12 amino acids. The germline CDR1 and CDR2 sequences are MNHEY and SVGAGI. V lost 6 bases, J lost 7 bases, and 4 bases stayed unmatched. CDR3 nucleotides: TGTGCCAGCAGACCCGGACAGGGTGGCTACACCTTC. Translation: CASRPGQGGYTF.

The chain has TRBV3-1 (or the pseudogene TRBV3-2) and TRBJ2-7, with D possibly TRBD1 on 5 matching bases. Germline CDR1 and CDR2: LGHDT and YNNKEL (reference sequence). The CDR3 spans 13 residues. Trimming cost V 3 bases and J 6 bases, with 12 bases left between them. The CDR3 DNA reads as TGTGCCAGCAGCCATGACGCAGGGATCGAGCAGTACTTC. Its translation is CASSHDAGIEQYF.

The genes are TRBV19 and TRBJ1-2; 7 nucleotides agree with TRBD1. Germline CDR1 and CDR2: LNHDA and SQIVND (reference sequence). V lost 6 bases, J lost 4 bases, and 11 bases stayed unmatched. The CDR3 totals 15 residues. The CDR3 DNA reads as TGTGCCAGTAGCCCTAACAGGGGATCGATCTATGGCTACACCTTC. Translated: CASSPNRGSIYGYTF.